The T cell receptor (beta chain) described here comes from a study of T cell responses to AZD1222 COVID-19 vaccine. Notes on the study in general: Clonal diversity was possibly underestimated; the donors were predominantly white British and more often female. Two AZD1222 doses significantly raised spike-specific TCR breadth and depth over controls.

Clones were read by immunoSEQ multiplex PCR, and TCRdb kept only the in-frame ones, dropping some. This sample has around 150,000 clones; over 85% occur once, and the top ten carry approximately 7%. This CDR3 region has 13 residues. V shed 7 bases, J shed 0 bases, and the junction held 1 base outside the gene matches. As regards this clone: Its cognate antigen is unknown.

The chain carries TRBV12-3 or TRBV12-4 and TRBJ1-1, with 8 bases matching TRBD1. This TCR came from an adult who received the AZD1222 COVID-19 vaccine. This specimen was peripheral blood, taken 28 days after the second AZD1222 dose. The CDR3 DNA follows: TGTGCCAGCATGGGACAGGTGAACACTGAAGCTTTCTTT. Its translation is CASMGQVNTEAFF.